This record looks at one TCR beta chain sequence and its context. The antigen is unknown. The sample comes from a study of T cell repertoires in cytomegalovirus infection. Notes on the study in general: Clonotypes of TCR beta that were HLA-C-restricted and CMV-specific dominated the ex vivo response.

The CDR3 contains 12 residues. The germline CDR1 and CDR2 sequences are LNHDA and SQIVND (reference sequence). Deletions cut 7 bases from V and 4 bases from J, with 10 bases between. TCRdb reprocessed the reads via MiXCR and lists one record per CDR3 protein. The sample holds around 750,000 distinct CDR3 sequences, 30% to 35% seen once. This receptor was obtained from a human donor in good health (CMV status not recorded). Some clones in this sample may be carry-over from other donors' samples. This specimen was cultured CD8+ T cells from PBMCs, taken from culture after CMV antigen stimulation. The chain couples TRBV19 to TRBJ1-1, with D perhaps matching TRBD1 (6 bases). The DNA for the CDR3 is TGTGCCAGTACAACAGGGAGCACTGAAGCTTTCTTT. Protein product: CASTTGSTEAFF.